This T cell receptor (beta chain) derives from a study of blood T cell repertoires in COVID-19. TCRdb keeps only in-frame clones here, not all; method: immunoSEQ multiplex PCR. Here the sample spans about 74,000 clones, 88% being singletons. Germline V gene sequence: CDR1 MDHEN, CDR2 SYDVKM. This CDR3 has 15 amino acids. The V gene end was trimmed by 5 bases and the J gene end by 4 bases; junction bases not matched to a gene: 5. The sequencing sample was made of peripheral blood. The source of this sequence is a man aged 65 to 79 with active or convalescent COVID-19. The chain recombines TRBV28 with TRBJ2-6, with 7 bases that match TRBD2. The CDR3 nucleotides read TGTGCCAGCAGTAGGGGAGGGCTCGGGGCCAACGTCCTGACTTTC. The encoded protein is CASSRGGLGANVLTF.